The rows below give T cell receptor beta chains drawn from one sample of a study of blood T cell repertoires in COVID-19. TCRdb's copy holds only in-frame clones and misses some; the assay was immunoSEQ multiplex PCR. This sample has 170,000 or so clones; about 90% occur once, and the top ten carry approximately 6.5%. The sequenced material came from PBMCs or T cells enriched from blood (not recorded which). The receptors were sampled from a woman aged 45-65 years who had recovered from COVID-19. Both conserved end residues are part of each CDR3. D genes are given only for firm matches. The size of a clone is reported for some rows only, either as once, few or many, or as a class for expanded clones.

abundance: -; d_gene: -; j_gene: TRBJ1-2; v_gene: TRBV30; CDR3nt: TGTGCCTGGAGTGTACTGCGGGGGGTTGGATATGGCTACACCTTC; CDR3aa: CAWSVLRGVGYGYTF
abundance: -; d_gene: -; j_gene: TRBJ2-5; v_gene: TRBV7-6; CDR3nt: TGTGCCAGCAGCTTAGGACTAGGGACCCAAGAGACCCAGTACTTC; CDR3aa: CASSLGLGTQETQYF
abundance: -; d_gene: -; j_gene: TRBJ2-1; v_gene: TRBV7-2; CDR3nt: TGTGCCAGCAGCTTTGGCGCGGCCTACAATGAGCAGTTCTTC; CDR3aa: CASSFGAAYNEQFF
abundance: -; d_gene: -; j_gene: TRBJ2-5; v_gene: TRBV30; CDR3nt: TGTGCCTCCGACGGACACTTACAAGAGACCCAGTACTTC; CDR3aa: CASDGHLQETQYF
abundance: -; d_gene: -; j_gene: TRBJ1-2; v_gene: TRBV11-2; CDR3nt: TGTGCCAGCGGCAAACTCGTGACAGCTCTCTATGGCTACACCTTC; CDR3aa: CASGKLVTALYGYTF
abundance: -; d_gene: TRBD1; j_gene: TRBJ1-1; v_gene: TRBV27; CDR3nt: TGTGCCAGCAGTTTATCGGGGACAGTGAACACTGAAGCTTTCTTT; CDR3aa: CASSLSGTVNTEAFF
abundance: -; d_gene: TRBD2; j_gene: TRBJ2-7; v_gene: TRBV5-6; CDR3nt: TGTGCCAGCAGCCCGGGACTAGCGGAGAGCTCCTACGAGCAGTACTTC; CDR3aa: CASSPGLAESSYEQYF
abundance: -; d_gene: -; j_gene: TRBJ2-2; v_gene: TRBV4-2; CDR3nt: TGTGCCAGCAGCACACAGGTCGGCACCGGGGAGCTGTTTTTT; CDR3aa: CASSTQVGTGELFF
abundance: once; d_gene: -; j_gene: TRBJ1-5; v_gene: TRBV6-1; CDR3nt: TGTGCCAGCAGTGAATCGGTAAATCAGCCCCAGCATTTT; CDR3aa: CASSESVNQPQHF
abundance: -; d_gene: -; j_gene: TRBJ1-1; v_gene: TRBV6-1; CDR3nt: TGTGCCAGCAGTGATACATTAAAGACTGAAGCTTTCTTT; CDR3aa: CASSDTLKTEAFF
abundance: -; d_gene: -; j_gene: TRBJ1-2; v_gene: TRBV7-2; CDR3nt: TGTGCCAGCAGCTTAGCGACAGGAAACTATGGCTACACCTTC; CDR3aa: CASSLATGNYGYTF
abundance: -; d_gene: TRBD2; j_gene: TRBJ2-5; v_gene: TRBV7-9; CDR3nt: TGTGCCAGCAGCCTTGACCAGGGACTACGCCAGTACTTC; CDR3aa: CASSLDQGLRQYF
abundance: -; d_gene: -; j_gene: TRBJ2-1; v_gene: TRBV5-1; CDR3nt: TGCGCCAGCAGCTTGTTCGCCGGGAATGAGCAGTTCTTC; CDR3aa: CASSLFAGNEQFF
abundance: -; d_gene: -; j_gene: TRBJ2-3; v_gene: TRBV7-2; CDR3nt: TGTGCCAGCCGGATGACAGGCACAGATACGCAGTATTTT; CDR3aa: CASRMTGTDTQYF
abundance: once; d_gene: -; j_gene: TRBJ1-6; v_gene: TRBV27; CDR3nt: TGTGCCAGCAGTTTATTACCGATCTCTCCCAGCTCCTATAATTCACCCCTCCACTTT; CDR3aa: CASSLLPISPSSYNSPLHF
abundance: -; d_gene: -; j_gene: TRBJ2-7; v_gene: TRBV7-2; CDR3nt: TGTGCCAGCAGCTTTTCAGGGTCCTACGAGCAGTACTTC; CDR3aa: CASSFSGSYEQYF
abundance: once; d_gene: -; j_gene: TRBJ2-7; v_gene: TRBV6-4; CDR3nt: TGTGCCAACCCAAACAGGGCCCGGGAGGTGAGCTCCTACGAGCAGTACTTC; CDR3aa: CANPNRAREVSSYEQYF
abundance: few; d_gene: TRBD1; j_gene: TRBJ1-3; v_gene: TRBV19; CDR3nt: TGTGCCAGTAGGTCGATGGGACAGCTATCTGGAAACACCATATATTTT; CDR3aa: CASRSMGQLSGNTIYF
abundance: -; d_gene: -; j_gene: TRBJ1-2; v_gene: TRBV2; CDR3nt: TGTGCCAGCAGTGATCAGGTCAGGTTATATGGCTACACCTTC; CDR3aa: CASSDQVRLYGYTF
abundance: -; d_gene: -; j_gene: TRBJ2-7; v_gene: TRBV11-2; CDR3nt: TGTGCCAGCAGCTCAAACTTCCCAATAAACTACGAGCAGTACTTC; CDR3aa: CASSSNFPINYEQYF
abundance: few; d_gene: -; j_gene: TRBJ1-2; v_gene: TRBV2; CDR3nt: TGTGCCAGCAGTGAATCCCCAGGGAACTATGGCTACACCTTC; CDR3aa: CASSESPGNYGYTF
abundance: -; d_gene: -; j_gene: TRBJ2-2; v_gene: TRBV4-2; CDR3nt: TGTGCCAGCAGCCAAGATCTTACAGGGCCTACCGGGGAGCTGTTTTTT; CDR3aa: CASSQDLTGPTGELFF
abundance: few; d_gene: TRBD1; j_gene: TRBJ1-1; v_gene: TRBV15; CDR3nt: TGTGCCACCAGCAGGGCCATAGGGACAGCAGGGTACACTGAAGCTTTCTTT; CDR3aa: CATSRAIGTAGYTEAFF
abundance: -; d_gene: TRBD2; j_gene: TRBJ2-3; v_gene: TRBV4-2; CDR3nt: TGTGCCAGCAGCCAAGATTTAACGACGGGAGGAGGTACGCAGTATTTT; CDR3aa: CASSQDLTTGGGTQYF
abundance: -; d_gene: TRBD1; j_gene: TRBJ2-3; v_gene: TRBV10-1; CDR3nt: TGCGCCAGCAGTTTGGACAGGGGCGGAGCGGATACGCAGTATTTT; CDR3aa: CASSLDRGGADTQYF
abundance: -; d_gene: TRBD2; j_gene: TRBJ2-2; v_gene: TRBV9; CDR3nt: TGTGCCAGCAGCGGGGGGCTAGCGGGACCCCCGAACACCGGGGAGCTGTTTTTT; CDR3aa: CASSGGLAGPPNTGELFF
abundance: -; d_gene: -; j_gene: TRBJ2-7; v_gene: TRBV25-1; CDR3nt: TGTGCCAGCAGTGAGGAGTGGAGCTCCTACGAGCAGTACTTC; CDR3aa: CASSEEWSSYEQYF
abundance: -; d_gene: -; j_gene: TRBJ2-7; v_gene: TRBV20-1; CDR3nt: TGCAGTGCTAGTTTCTCCTCCTACGAGCAGTACTTC; CDR3aa: CSASFSSYEQYF
abundance: -; d_gene: TRBD1; j_gene: TRBJ2-7; v_gene: TRBV3-1/TRBV3-2; CDR3nt: TGTGCCAGCAGCCCAAAAGGCCGCGGGACAGGGGACTACGAGCAGTACTTC; CDR3aa: CASSPKGRGTGDYEQYF
abundance: -; d_gene: TRBD1; j_gene: TRBJ1-4; v_gene: TRBV13; CDR3nt: TGTGCCAGCAGCTTAGGCTCCGGGACAGGGAATGAAAAACTGTTTTTT; CDR3aa: CASSLGSGTGNEKLFF
abundance: -; d_gene: TRBD2; j_gene: TRBJ2-7; v_gene: TRBV3-1/TRBV3-2; CDR3nt: TGTGCCAGCAGCCAAGGGGGAGCGGGAGGCTTGTACGAGCAGTACTTC; CDR3aa: CASSQGGAGGLYEQYF
abundance: -; d_gene: -; j_gene: TRBJ1-3; v_gene: TRBV5-1; CDR3nt: TGCGCCAGCAGCTTGGATCAGTTTCCGAGAAACACCATATATTTT; CDR3aa: CASSLDQFPRNTIYF
abundance: -; d_gene: -; j_gene: TRBJ1-1; v_gene: TRBV28; CDR3nt: TGTGCCAGCAGCCCGGGGGGGATGAACACTGAAGCTTTCTTT; CDR3aa: CASSPGGMNTEAFF
abundance: -; d_gene: -; j_gene: TRBJ2-2; v_gene: TRBV29-1; CDR3nt: TGCAGCGGATTAGCGAGCCCGAACACCGGGGAGCTGTTTTTT; CDR3aa: CSGLASPNTGELFF